A selection of T cell receptor beta chains follows, all from one sample in a study of cytomegalovirus exposure and HLA in healthy donors. Measured with immunoSEQ multiplex PCR; TCRdb has only the in-frame clones, and not every one. The table lists roughly 77,000 clones, roughly 94% of them singletons, with under 0.9% in the top ten. Sequencing used PBMCs. These receptors all come from a woman between 18 and 29 years old in good health and CMV-seronegative. CDR3s include the opening cysteine and the closing phenylalanine or tryptophan. The order of the fields is J gene, V gene, D gene, clone size, CDR3 protein, CDR3 DNA. The D gene is left open where the match is weak. For some rows the clone size is stated as once, few or many, or as a class when expanded; others skip it.

j_gene: TRBJ1-1; v_gene: TRBV10-3; d_gene: .; abundance: .; CDR3aa: CAISESQVRTEAFF; CDR3nt: TGTGCCATCAGTGAGTCGCAGGTGCGCACTGAAGCTTTCTTT
j_gene: TRBJ2-7; v_gene: TRBV5-4; d_gene: .; abundance: .; CDR3aa: CASSLAAGYEQYF; CDR3nt: TGTGCCAGCAGCTTGGCCGCGGGATACGAGCAGTACTTC
j_gene: TRBJ1-5; v_gene: TRBV19; d_gene: .; abundance: .; CDR3aa: CASRMREVANQPQHF; CDR3nt: TGTGCCAGTAGAATGAGGGAGGTAGCCAATCAGCCCCAGCATTTT
j_gene: TRBJ2-2; v_gene: TRBV5-1; d_gene: TRBD2; abundance: .; CDR3aa: CASSRREYVTGELFF; CDR3nt: TGCGCCAGCAGCAGGCGGGAGTATGTCACCGGGGAGCTGTTTTTT
j_gene: TRBJ1-1; v_gene: TRBV7-6; d_gene: .; abundance: .; CDR3aa: CASTRRGGWVNTEAFF; CDR3nt: TGTGCCAGCACCAGGAGGGGGGGTTGGGTGAACACTGAAGCTTTCTTT
j_gene: TRBJ1-2; v_gene: TRBV10-3; d_gene: TRBD1; abundance: .; CDR3aa: CAITQDRYYGYTF; CDR3nt: TGTGCCATCACCCAGGACAGGTACTATGGCTACACCTTC
j_gene: TRBJ1-1; v_gene: TRBV5-1; d_gene: TRBD1; abundance: .; CDR3aa: CASSLGGQGVDTEAFF; CDR3nt: TGCGCCAGCAGCTTGGGGGGACAGGGCGTGGACACTGAAGCTTTCTTT
j_gene: TRBJ1-2; v_gene: TRBV20-1; d_gene: .; abundance: .; CDR3aa: CSARGGHGYTF; CDR3nt: TGCAGTGCTAGAGGCGGGCATGGCTACACCTTC
j_gene: TRBJ1-4; v_gene: TRBV13; d_gene: .; abundance: .; CDR3aa: CASSLTVMNEKLFF; CDR3nt: TGTGCCAGCAGCTTGACAGTGATGAATGAAAAACTGTTTTTT
j_gene: TRBJ2-7; v_gene: TRBV11-3; d_gene: .; abundance: .; CDR3aa: CASSPPGGQEQYF; CDR3nt: TGTGCCAGCAGCCCCCCGGGCGGGCAGGAGCAGTACTTC
j_gene: TRBJ1-3; v_gene: TRBV5-1; d_gene: .; abundance: once; CDR3aa: CASSPTASGNTIYF; CDR3nt: TGCGCCAGCAGCCCGACAGCCTCTGGAAACACCATATATTTT
j_gene: TRBJ1-1; v_gene: TRBV30; d_gene: .; abundance: .; CDR3aa: CAWNPRTAEAFF; CDR3nt: TGTGCCTGGAATCCCCGGACTGCTGAAGCTTTCTTT
j_gene: TRBJ1-4; v_gene: TRBV28; d_gene: .; abundance: .; CDR3aa: CASSAFRGATNEKLFF; CDR3nt: TGTGCCAGCAGTGCATTCCGGGGGGCGACTAATGAAAAACTGTTTTTT
j_gene: TRBJ2-7; v_gene: TRBV7-9; d_gene: TRBD2; abundance: .; CDR3aa: CASSLGGLAGGGPYEQYF; CDR3nt: TGTGCCAGCAGCTTAGGTGGGCTAGCGGGAGGTGGGCCCTACGAGCAGTACTTC
j_gene: TRBJ2-1; v_gene: TRBV9; d_gene: TRBD1; abundance: .; CDR3aa: CASSLTGPNEQFF; CDR3nt: TGTGCCAGCAGCTTGACAGGGCCCAATGAGCAGTTCTTC
j_gene: TRBJ2-7; v_gene: TRBV4-1; d_gene: .; abundance: .; CDR3aa: CASGLLWGLTLGEQYF; CDR3nt: TGCGCCAGCGGCCTTCTATGGGGACTTACCCTCGGGGAGCAGTACTTC
j_gene: TRBJ1-6; v_gene: TRBV6-1; d_gene: TRBD1; abundance: .; CDR3aa: CASREKTGAYNSPLHF; CDR3nt: TGTGCCAGCAGAGAAAAGACAGGGGCATATAATTCACCCCTCCACTTT
j_gene: TRBJ2-4; v_gene: TRBV11-2; d_gene: TRBD2; abundance: .; CDR3aa: CASSDITSEAKNIQYF; CDR3nt: TGTGCCAGCAGCGATATCACTAGCGAGGCCAAAAACATTCAGTACTTC